Listed below are T cell receptor beta chains from one sample, sequenced in a study of T cell responses to AZD1222 COVID-19 vaccine. TCRdb's table, derived via immunoSEQ multiplex PCR, lists solely in-frame clones and lacks some. The sample carries some 170,000 clones, roughly nine tenths recorded once. The sequencing used peripheral blood, collected 28 days after the second AZD1222 dose. The receptors originated from an adult who received the AZD1222 COVID-19 vaccine. CDR3s include the opening cysteine and the closing phenylalanine or tryptophan. The order of the fields is J gene, V gene, D gene, clone size, CDR3 protein, CDR3 DNA. D genes are given only for firm matches. Not every row has a clone size; where given, it reads once, few, many or a size class.

J: TRBJ1-3
V: TRBV6-6
D: .
size: .
CDR3: CASSPSKRGPATSGNTIYF
DNA: TGTGCCAGCAGTCCCAGCAAGAGGGGCCCAGCTACCTCTGGAAACACCATATATTTT

J: TRBJ1-1
V: TRBV3-1/TRBV3-2
D: .
size: .
CDR3: CASSQDTGTPNTEAFF
DNA: TGTGCCAGCAGCCAAGACACCGGGACACCAAACACTGAAGCTTTCTTT

J: TRBJ2-3
V: TRBV29-1
D: TRBD1
size: .
CDR3: CSVYQGETDTQYF
DNA: TGCAGCGTTTACCAGGGGGAAACAGATACGCAGTATTTT

J: TRBJ1-2
V: TRBV5-1
D: .
size: .
CDR3: CASSSTMTTSDGYTF
DNA: TGCGCCAGCAGCTCTACGATGACAACCTCTGATGGCTACACCTTC

J: TRBJ1-5
V: TRBV19
D: .
size: .
CDR3: CASSLNREQPQHF
DNA: TGTGCCAGTAGTCTCAACAGGGAGCAGCCCCAGCATTTT

J: TRBJ2-2
V: TRBV6-5
D: .
size: .
CDR3: CASRQGTLNTGELFF
DNA: TGTGCCAGCAGACAAGGGACATTGAACACCGGGGAGCTGTTTTTT

J: TRBJ2-7
V: TRBV4-2
D: TRBD2
size: .
CDR3: CASSQTAGASREQYF
DNA: TGTGCCAGCAGCCAGACAGCGGGAGCAAGTCGCGAGCAGTACTTC

J: TRBJ2-1
V: TRBV18
D: .
size: .
CDR3: CASSPLSSYNEQFF
DNA: TGTGCCAGCTCACCCTTGAGCTCCTACAATGAGCAGTTCTTC

J: TRBJ2-7
V: TRBV7-9
D: TRBD1
size: .
CDR3: CASSSDRVPAYEQYF
DNA: TGTGCCAGCAGCTCTGACAGGGTTCCAGCCTACGAGCAGTACTTC

J: TRBJ1-1
V: TRBV7-6
D: TRBD1
size: .
CDR3: CASSSTGVNTEAFF
DNA: TGTGCCAGCAGCTCCACAGGGGTGAACACTGAAGCTTTCTTT

J: TRBJ1-2
V: TRBV6-1
D: .
size: .
CDR3: CASSEGGRGYGYTF
DNA: TGTGCCAGCAGTGAAGGGGGCAGGGGCTATGGCTACACCTTC

J: TRBJ2-7
V: TRBV7-9
D: TRBD2
size: .
CDR3: CASSLAAGGTGEQYF
DNA: TGTGCCAGCAGCCTAGCAGCGGGAGGAACGGGTGAGCAGTACTTC

J: TRBJ2-1
V: TRBV9
D: .
size: .
CDR3: CASSPSGVSSYNEQFF
DNA: TGTGCCAGCAGCCCCAGCGGAGTTAGCTCCTACAATGAGCAGTTCTTC

J: TRBJ1-1
V: TRBV5-4
D: .
size: .
CDR3: CASSLSAVFNTEAFF
DNA: TGTGCCAGCAGCTTGTCGGCAGTATTTAACACTGAAGCTTTCTTT

J: TRBJ1-6
V: TRBV3-1/TRBV3-2
D: .
size: .
CDR3: CASSRDPGGNSPLHF
DNA: TGTGCCAGTTCAAGGGACCCAGGCGGTAATTCACCCCTCCACTTT

J: TRBJ2-3
V: TRBV19
D: TRBD1
size: .
CDR3: CASGTGALGSTDTQYF
DNA: TGTGCCAGTGGGACAGGGGCGTTGGGTAGCACAGATACGCAGTATTTT

J: TRBJ1-1
V: TRBV28
D: .
size: .
CDR3: CASSPRHPSNTEAFF
DNA: TGTGCCAGCAGTCCCCGACATCCCTCCAACACTGAAGCTTTCTTT

J: TRBJ1-2
V: TRBV12-3/TRBV12-4
D: .
size: .
CDR3: CATALQGLGYTF
DNA: TGTGCCACCGCGCTACAGGGCCTTGGCTACACCTTC

J: TRBJ1-5
V: TRBV12-3/TRBV12-4
D: .
size: .
CDR3: CASSSGVGQPQHF
DNA: TGTGCCAGCAGTTCCGGGGTAGGACAGCCCCAGCATTTT

J: TRBJ1-2
V: TRBV5-1
D: .
size: .
CDR3: CASSLGRADDYGYTF
DNA: TGCGCCAGCAGCTTGGGTCGGGCCGATGACTATGGCTACACCTTC

J: TRBJ2-1
V: TRBV13
D: TRBD1
size: .
CDR3: CASSFRDRGGNEQFF
DNA: TGTGCCAGCAGCTTCCGGGACAGGGGAGGGAATGAGCAGTTCTTC

J: TRBJ2-1
V: TRBV5-5
D: .
size: .
CDR3: CASSPANTYNEQFF
DNA: TGTGCCAGCAGCCCCGCCAATACCTACAATGAGCAGTTCTTC

J: TRBJ1-4
V: TRBV19
D: .
size: .
CDR3: CASSMGPGPREEVFF
DNA: TGTGCCAGTAGTATGGGTCCGGGGCCGAGGGAGGAAGTGTTTTTT

J: TRBJ1-2
V: TRBV5-4
D: .
size: .
CDR3: CASATTTSAGYTF
DNA: TGTGCCAGCGCGACCACAACCTCGGCTGGCTACACCTTC

J: TRBJ1-2
V: TRBV19
D: .
size: .
CDR3: CASSTPGEDYGYTF
DNA: TGTGCCAGTAGCACCCCAGGGGAAGACTATGGCTACACCTTC

J: TRBJ2-2
V: TRBV18
D: .
size: .
CDR3: CASSPRNTGELFF
DNA: TGTGCCAGCTCACCACGGAACACCGGGGAGCTGTTTTTT

J: TRBJ1-5
V: TRBV5-5
D: TRBD1
size: .
CDR3: CASSLGQGATQPQHF
DNA: TGTGCCAGCAGCTTGGGGCAGGGGGCAACTCAGCCCCAGCATTTT

J: TRBJ1-1
V: TRBV10-2
D: .
size: .
CDR3: CASSDRSVGGSTEAFF
DNA: TGCGCCAGCAGTGATAGGTCAGTGGGGGGTAGCACTGAAGCTTTCTTT

J: TRBJ2-7
V: TRBV7-9
D: TRBD1
size: .
CDR3: CASSLADRVPSYEQYF
DNA: TGTGCCAGCAGCTTAGCGGACAGGGTCCCCTCCTACGAGCAGTACTTC

J: TRBJ2-3
V: TRBV5-4
D: TRBD2
size: .
CDR3: CASSFRTSGGTDTQYF
DNA: TGTGCCAGCAGCTTCCGGACTAGCGGGGGCACAGATACGCAGTATTTT

J: TRBJ2-1
V: TRBV7-3
D: .
size: .
CDR3: CASSLISGIDNEQFF
DNA: TGTGCCAGCAGCTTAATTTCCGGAATCGACAATGAGCAGTTCTTC

J: TRBJ1-2
V: TRBV27
D: TRBD1
size: once
CDR3: CASSPLDREAYGYTF
DNA: TGTGCCAGCAGCCCTCTGGACAGGGAGGCCTATGGCTACACCTTC

J: TRBJ1-5
V: TRBV7-9
D: .
size: once
CDR3: CASSLGGGNQPQHF
DNA: TGTGCCAGCAGCCTCGGGGGGGGCAATCAGCCCCAGCATTTT

J: TRBJ1-6
V: TRBV4-2
D: TRBD1
size: .
CDR3: CASSPVQGRGSPLHF
DNA: TGTGCCAGCAGCCCGGTACAGGGGCGAGGGTCACCCCTCCACTTT

J: TRBJ2-3
V: TRBV7-2
D: .
size: .
CDR3: CASSPRESTDTQYF
DNA: TGTGCCAGCAGTCCCCGGGAGAGCACAGATACGCAGTATTTT

J: TRBJ2-7
V: TRBV19
D: TRBD2
size: .
CDR3: CASSLRLAGAPYEQYF
DNA: TGTGCCAGTAGTCTACGCCTAGCGGGGGCGCCCTACGAGCAGTACTTC

J: TRBJ2-7
V: TRBV24-1
D: .
size: .
CDR3: CATSDPPGVRDLPVHYEQYF
DNA: TGTGCCACCAGTGACCCCCCAGGGGTGAGAGACTTACCCGTTCACTACGAGCAGTACTTC

J: TRBJ2-1
V: TRBV7-3
D: TRBD2
size: .
CDR3: CASSLHKTSGASEQFF
DNA: TGTGCCAGCAGCTTGCATAAGACTAGCGGAGCGAGTGAGCAGTTCTTC

J: TRBJ2-1
V: TRBV7-9
D: .
size: once
CDR3: CASSDRGYNEQFF
DNA: TGTGCCAGCAGCGACCGGGGGTACAATGAGCAGTTCTTC

J: TRBJ1-1
V: TRBV4-1
D: TRBD1
size: .
CDR3: CASSFGTGETEAFF
DNA: TGCGCCAGCAGCTTCGGGACAGGGGAGACTGAAGCTTTCTTT